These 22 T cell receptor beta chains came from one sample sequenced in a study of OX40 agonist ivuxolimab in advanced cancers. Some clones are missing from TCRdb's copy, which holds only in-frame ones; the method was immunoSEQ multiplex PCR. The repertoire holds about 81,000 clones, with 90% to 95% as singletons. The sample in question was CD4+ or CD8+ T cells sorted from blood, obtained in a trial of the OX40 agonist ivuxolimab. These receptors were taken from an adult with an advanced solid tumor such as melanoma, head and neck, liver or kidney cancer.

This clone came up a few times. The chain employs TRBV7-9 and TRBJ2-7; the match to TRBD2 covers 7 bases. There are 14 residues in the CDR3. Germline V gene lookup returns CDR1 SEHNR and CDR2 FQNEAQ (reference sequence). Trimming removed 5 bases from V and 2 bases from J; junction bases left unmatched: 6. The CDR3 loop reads CASSPREAPYEQYF. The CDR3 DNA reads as TGTGCCAGCAGCCCCCGGGAGGCTCCCTACGAGCAGTACTTC.

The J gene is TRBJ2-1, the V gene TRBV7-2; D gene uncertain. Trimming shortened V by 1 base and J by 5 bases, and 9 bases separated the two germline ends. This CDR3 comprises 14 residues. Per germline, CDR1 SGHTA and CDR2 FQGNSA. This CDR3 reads CASSLVGRDNEQFF. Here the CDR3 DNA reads TGTGCCAGCAGCTTAGTGGGCCGGGACAATGAGCAGTTCTTC. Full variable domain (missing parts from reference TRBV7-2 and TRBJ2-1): GAGVSQSPSNKVTEKGKDVELRCDPISGHTALYWYRQSLGQGLEFLIYFQGNSAPDKSGLPSDRFSAERTGGSVSTLTIQRTQQEDSAVYLCASSLVGRDNEQFFGPGTRLTVL.

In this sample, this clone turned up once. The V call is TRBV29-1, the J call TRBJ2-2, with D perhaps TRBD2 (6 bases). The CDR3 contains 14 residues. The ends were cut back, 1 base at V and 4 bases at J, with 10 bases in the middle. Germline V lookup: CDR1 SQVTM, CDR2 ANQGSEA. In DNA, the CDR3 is TGCAGCGTTGAAGGTGGAGGGCTCACCGGGGAGCTGTTTTTT. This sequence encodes CSVEGGGLTGELFF.

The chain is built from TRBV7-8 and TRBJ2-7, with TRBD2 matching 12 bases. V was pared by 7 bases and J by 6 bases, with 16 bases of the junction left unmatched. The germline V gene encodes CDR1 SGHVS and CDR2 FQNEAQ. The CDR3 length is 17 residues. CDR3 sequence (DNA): TGTGCCAGCACCGACTTTGGACTAGCGGGACCTCCTCGCGAGCAGTACTTC. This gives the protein CASTDFGLAGPPREQYF.

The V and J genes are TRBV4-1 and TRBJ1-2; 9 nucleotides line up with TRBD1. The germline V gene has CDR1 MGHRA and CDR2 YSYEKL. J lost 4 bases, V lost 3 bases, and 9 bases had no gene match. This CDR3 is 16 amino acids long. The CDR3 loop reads CASSHDRDRVSYGYTF. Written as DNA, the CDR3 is TGCGCCAGCAGCCATGACCGGGACAGGGTGAGCTATGGCTACACCTTC.

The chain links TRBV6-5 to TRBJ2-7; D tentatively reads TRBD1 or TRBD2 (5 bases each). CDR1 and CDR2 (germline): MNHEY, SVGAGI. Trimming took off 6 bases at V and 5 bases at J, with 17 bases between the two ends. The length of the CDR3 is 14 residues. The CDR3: CASSPPGLGDEQYF. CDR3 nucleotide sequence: TGTGCCAGCAGCCCCCCGGGTTTGGGGGACGAGCAGTACTTC.

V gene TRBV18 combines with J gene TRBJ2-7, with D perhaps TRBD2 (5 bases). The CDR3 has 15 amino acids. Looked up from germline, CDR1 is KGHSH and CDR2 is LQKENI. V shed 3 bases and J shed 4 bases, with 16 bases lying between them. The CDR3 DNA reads TGTGCCAGCTCACCCCCCTCCGGGGTAGCGTACGAGCAGTACTTC. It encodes CASSPPSGVAYEQYF.

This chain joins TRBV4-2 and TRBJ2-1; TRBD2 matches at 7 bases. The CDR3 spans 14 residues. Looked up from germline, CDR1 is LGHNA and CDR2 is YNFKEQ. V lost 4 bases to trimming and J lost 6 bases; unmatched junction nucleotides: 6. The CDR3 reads CASSPWGGSNEQFF. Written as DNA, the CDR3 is TGTGCCAGCAGCCCTTGGGGCGGGAGCAATGAGCAGTTCTTC.

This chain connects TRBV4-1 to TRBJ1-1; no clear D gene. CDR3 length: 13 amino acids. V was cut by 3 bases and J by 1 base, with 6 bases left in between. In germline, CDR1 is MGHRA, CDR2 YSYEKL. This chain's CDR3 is CASSHWGNTEAFF. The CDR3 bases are TGCGCCAGCAGCCATTGGGGGAACACTGAAGCTTTCTTT.

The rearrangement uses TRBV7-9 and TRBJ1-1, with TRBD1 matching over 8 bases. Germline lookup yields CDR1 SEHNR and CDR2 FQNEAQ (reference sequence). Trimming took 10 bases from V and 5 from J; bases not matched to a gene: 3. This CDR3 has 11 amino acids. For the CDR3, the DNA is TGTGCCACCCACAGGGGGACTGAAGCTTTCTTT. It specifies CATHRGTEAFF.

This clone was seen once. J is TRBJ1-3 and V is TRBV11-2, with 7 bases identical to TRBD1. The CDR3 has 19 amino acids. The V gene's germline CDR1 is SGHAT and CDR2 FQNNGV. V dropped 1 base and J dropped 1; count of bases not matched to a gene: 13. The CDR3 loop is CASSLGYADRPSSGNTIYF. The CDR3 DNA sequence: TGTGCCAGCAGCTTAGGGTATGCGGACAGGCCCTCTTCTGGAAACACCATATATTTT.

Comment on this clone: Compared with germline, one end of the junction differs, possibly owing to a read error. The CDR3 protein is CASSHSVASNEQYF. In nucleotides, the CDR3 is TGTGCCAGCAGCCATTCAGTTGCCTCCAACGAGCAGTACTTC. The chain uses TRBV14 and TRBJ2-7, with D unresolved. Germline V lookup: CDR1 SGHDN, CDR2 FVKESK. The length of the CDR3 is 14 residues. The full variable domain, rest sourced from reference TRBV14 and TRBJ2-7, is EAGVTQFPSHSVIEKGQTVTLRCDPISGHDNLYWYRRVMGKEIKFLLHFVKESKQDESGMPNNRFLAERTGGTYSTLKVQPAELEDSGVYFCASSHSVASNEQYFGPGTRLTVT.

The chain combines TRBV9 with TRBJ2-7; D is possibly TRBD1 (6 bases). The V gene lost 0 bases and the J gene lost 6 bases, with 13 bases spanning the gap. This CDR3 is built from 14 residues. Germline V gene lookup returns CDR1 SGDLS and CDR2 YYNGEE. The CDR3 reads CASSVGQGFSEQYF. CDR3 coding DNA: TGTGCCAGCAGCGTAGGCCAGGGGTTCTCCGAGCAGTACTTC.

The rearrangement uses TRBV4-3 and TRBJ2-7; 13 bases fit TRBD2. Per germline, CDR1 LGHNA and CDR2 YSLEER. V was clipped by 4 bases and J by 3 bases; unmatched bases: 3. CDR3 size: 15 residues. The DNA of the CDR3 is TGCGCCAGCAGCCCGGGGACTAGCGGGATCTACGAGCAGTACTTC. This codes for CASSPGTSGIYEQYF.

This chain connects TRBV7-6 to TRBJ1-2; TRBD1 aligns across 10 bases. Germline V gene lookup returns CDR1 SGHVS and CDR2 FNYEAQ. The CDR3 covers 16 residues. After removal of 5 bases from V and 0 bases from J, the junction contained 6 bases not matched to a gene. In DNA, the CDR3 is TGTGCCAGCAGCCCGGGACAGGGGTTAGCTAACTATGGCTACACCTTC. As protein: CASSPGQGLANYGYTF.

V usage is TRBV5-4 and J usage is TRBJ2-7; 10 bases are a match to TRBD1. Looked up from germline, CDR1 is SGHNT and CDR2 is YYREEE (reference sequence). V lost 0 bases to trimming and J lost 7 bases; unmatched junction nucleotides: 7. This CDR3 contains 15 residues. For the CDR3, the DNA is TGTGCCAGCAGCTTGGTGGGACAGGGGATGAGGGAGCAGTACTTC. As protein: CASSLVGQGMREQYF. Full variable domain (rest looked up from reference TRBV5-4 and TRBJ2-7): ETGVTQSPTHLIKTRGQQVTLRCSSQSGHNTVSWYQQALGQGPQFIFQYYREEENGRGNFPPRFSGLQFPNYSSELNVNALELDDSALYLCASSLVGQGMREQYFGPGTRLTVT.

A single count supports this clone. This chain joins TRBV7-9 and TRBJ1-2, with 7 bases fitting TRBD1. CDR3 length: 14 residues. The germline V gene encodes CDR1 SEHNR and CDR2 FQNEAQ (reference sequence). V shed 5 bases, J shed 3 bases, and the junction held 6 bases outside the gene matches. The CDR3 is CASSPYGTDYGYTF. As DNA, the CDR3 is TGTGCCAGCAGCCCCTATGGGACAGACTATGGCTACACCTTC.

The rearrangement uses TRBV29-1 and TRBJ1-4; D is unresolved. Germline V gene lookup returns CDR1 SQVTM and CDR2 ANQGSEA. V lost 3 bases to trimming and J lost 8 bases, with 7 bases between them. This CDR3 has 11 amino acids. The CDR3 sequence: CSVEVWEKLFF. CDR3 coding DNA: TGCAGCGTTGAGGTTTGGGAAAAACTGTTTTTT. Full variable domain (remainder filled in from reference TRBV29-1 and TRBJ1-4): SAVISQKPSRDICQRGTSLTIQCQVDSQVTMMFWYRQQPGQSLTLIATANQGSEATYESGFVIDKFPISRPNLTFSTLTVSNMSPEDSSIYLCSVEVWEKLFFGSGTQLSVL.

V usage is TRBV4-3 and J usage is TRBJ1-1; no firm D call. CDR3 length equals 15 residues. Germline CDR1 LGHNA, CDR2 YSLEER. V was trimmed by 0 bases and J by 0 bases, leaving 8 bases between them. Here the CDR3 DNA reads TGCGCCAGCAGCCAAGATCAGTTTCTGAACACTGAAGCTTTCTTT. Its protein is CASSQDQFLNTEAFF.

In DNA, the CDR3 is TGTGCCAGCAGTGAAGGGGAGGGGCTGTACTATGGCTACACCTTC. Translated: CASSEGEGLYYGYTF. The chain recombines TRBV2 with TRBJ1-2; TRBD1 is a possible D gene (5 bases). Looked up from germline, CDR1 is SNHLY and CDR2 is FYNNEI. V lost 1 base and J 3 bases, leaving 12 bases between the germline ends. CDR3 length equals 15 residues.

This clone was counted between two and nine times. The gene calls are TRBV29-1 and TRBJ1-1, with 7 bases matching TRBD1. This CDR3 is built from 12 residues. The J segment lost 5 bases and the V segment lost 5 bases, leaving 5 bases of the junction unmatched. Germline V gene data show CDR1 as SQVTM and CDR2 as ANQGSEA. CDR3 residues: CSVPSGGTEAFF. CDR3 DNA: TGCAGCGTTCCCTCAGGGGGTACTGAAGCTTTCTTT.

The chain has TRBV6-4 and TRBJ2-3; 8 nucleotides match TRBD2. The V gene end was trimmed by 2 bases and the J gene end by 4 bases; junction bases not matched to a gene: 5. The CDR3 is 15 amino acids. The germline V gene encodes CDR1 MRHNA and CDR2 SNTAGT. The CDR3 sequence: CASSDTAGAADTQYF. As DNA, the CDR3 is TGTGCCAGCAGTGACACAGCGGGGGCTGCAGATACGCAGTATTTT.